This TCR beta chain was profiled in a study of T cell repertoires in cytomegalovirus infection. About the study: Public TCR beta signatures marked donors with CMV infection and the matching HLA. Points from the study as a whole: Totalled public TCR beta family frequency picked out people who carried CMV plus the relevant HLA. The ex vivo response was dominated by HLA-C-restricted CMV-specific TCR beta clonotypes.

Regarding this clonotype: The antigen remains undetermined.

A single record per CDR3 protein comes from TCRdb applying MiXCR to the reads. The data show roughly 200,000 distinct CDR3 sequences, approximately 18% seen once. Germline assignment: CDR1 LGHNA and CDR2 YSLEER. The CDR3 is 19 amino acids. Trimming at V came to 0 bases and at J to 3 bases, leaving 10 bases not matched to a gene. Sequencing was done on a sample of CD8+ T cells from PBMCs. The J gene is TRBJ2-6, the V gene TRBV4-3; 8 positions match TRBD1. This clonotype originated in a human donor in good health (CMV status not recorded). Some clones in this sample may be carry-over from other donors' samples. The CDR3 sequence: CASSQEVSQGADGANVLTF. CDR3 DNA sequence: TGCGCCAGCAGCCAAGAGGTGTCTCAGGGGGCGGATGGGGCCAACGTCCTGACTTTC.